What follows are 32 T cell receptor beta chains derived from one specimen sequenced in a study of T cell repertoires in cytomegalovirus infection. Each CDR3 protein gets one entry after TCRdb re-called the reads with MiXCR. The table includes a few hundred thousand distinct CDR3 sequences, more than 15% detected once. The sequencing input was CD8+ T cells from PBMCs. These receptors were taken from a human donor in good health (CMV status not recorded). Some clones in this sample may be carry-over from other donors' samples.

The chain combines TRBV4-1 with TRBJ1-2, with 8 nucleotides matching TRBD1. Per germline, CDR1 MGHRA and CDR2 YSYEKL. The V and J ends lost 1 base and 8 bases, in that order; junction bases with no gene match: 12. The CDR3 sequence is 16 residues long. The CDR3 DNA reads TGCGCCAGCAGCCAAGCGGGACAGGCAGCAAGCTTGGGCTACACCTTC. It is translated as CASSQAGQAASLGYTF.

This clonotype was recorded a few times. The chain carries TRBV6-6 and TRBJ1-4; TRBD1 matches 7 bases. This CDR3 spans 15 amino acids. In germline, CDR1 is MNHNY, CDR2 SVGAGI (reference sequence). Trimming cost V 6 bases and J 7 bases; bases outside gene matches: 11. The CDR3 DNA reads TGTGCCAGCAGCCTCTTATGGGACAGCGCTGAAAAACTGTTTTTT. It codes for CASSLLWDSAEKLFF.

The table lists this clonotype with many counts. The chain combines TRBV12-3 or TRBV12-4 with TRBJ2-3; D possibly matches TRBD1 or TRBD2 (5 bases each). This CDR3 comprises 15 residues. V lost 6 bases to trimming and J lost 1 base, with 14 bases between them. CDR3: CASRPRDGGTDTQYF. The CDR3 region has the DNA TGTGCCAGCAGGCCCCGGGACGGCGGCACAGATACGCAGTATTTT.

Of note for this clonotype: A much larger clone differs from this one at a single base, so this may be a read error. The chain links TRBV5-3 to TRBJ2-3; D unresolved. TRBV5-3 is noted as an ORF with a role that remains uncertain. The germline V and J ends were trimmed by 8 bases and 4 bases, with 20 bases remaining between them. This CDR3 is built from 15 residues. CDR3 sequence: CASRLLPSEADTQYF. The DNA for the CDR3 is TGTGCCAGCAGGTTGCTCCCGAGTGAAGCAGATACGCAGTATTTT.

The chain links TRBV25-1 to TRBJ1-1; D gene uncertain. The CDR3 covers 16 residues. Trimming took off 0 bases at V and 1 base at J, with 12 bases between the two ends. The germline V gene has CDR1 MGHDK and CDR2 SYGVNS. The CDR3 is CASSEYFSQANTEAFF. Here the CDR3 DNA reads TGTGCCAGCAGTGAATACTTTTCCCAGGCGAACACTGAAGCTTTCTTT.

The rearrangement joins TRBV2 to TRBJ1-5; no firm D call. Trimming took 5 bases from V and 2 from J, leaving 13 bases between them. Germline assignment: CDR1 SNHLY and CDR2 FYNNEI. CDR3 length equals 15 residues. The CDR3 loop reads CASSPPGGGNQPQHF. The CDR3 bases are TGTGCCAGCAGTCCCCCGGGTGGAGGCAATCAGCCCCAGCATTTT.

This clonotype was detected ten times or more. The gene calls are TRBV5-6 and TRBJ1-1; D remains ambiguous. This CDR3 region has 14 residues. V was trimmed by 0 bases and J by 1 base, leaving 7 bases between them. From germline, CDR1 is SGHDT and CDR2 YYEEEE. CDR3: CASSLASGNTEAFF. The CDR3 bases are TGTGCCAGCAGCTTGGCGTCAGGGAACACTGAAGCTTTCTTT. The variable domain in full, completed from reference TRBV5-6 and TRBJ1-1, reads DAGVTQSPTHLIKTRGQQVTLRCSPKSGHDTVSWYQQALGQGPQFIFQYYEEEERQRGNFPDRFSGHQFPNYSSELNVNALLLGDSALYLCASSLASGNTEAFFGQGTRLTVV.

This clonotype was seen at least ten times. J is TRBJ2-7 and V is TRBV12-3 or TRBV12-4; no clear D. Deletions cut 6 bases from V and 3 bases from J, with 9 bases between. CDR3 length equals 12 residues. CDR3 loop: CASSQEIYEQYF. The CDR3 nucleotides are TGTGCCAGCAGCCAGGAAATCTACGAGCAGTACTTC.

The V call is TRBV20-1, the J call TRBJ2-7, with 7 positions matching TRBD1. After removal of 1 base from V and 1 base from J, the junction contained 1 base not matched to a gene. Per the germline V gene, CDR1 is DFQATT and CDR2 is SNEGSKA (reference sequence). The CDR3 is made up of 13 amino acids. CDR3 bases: TGCAGTGCTAGAGGACAGGGTTCCTACGAGCAGTACTTC. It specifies CSARGQGSYEQYF.

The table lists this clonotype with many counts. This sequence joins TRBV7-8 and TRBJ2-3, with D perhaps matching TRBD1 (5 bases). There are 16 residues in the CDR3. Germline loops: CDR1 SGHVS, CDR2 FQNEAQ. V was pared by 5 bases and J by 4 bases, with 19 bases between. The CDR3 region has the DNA TGTGCCAGCAGCCCCGGCTATGGGGCCCCCGCAGATACGCAGTATTTT. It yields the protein CASSPGYGAPADTQYF.

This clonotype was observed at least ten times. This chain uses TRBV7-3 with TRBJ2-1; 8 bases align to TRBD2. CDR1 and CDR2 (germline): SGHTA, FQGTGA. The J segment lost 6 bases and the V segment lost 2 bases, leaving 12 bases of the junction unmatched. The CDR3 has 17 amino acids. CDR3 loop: CASSLRPGTSLGNEQFF. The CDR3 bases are TGTGCCAGCAGCTTACGACCTGGGACTAGTTTAGGCAATGAGCAGTTCTTC.

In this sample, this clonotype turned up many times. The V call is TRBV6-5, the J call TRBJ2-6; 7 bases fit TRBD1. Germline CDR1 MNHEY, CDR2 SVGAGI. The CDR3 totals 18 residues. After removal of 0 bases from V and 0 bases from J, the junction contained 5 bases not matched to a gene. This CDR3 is CASSYSTGFRSGANVLTF. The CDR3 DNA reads TGTGCCAGCAGTTACTCGACAGGGTTTCGCTCTGGGGCCAACGTCCTGACTTTC.

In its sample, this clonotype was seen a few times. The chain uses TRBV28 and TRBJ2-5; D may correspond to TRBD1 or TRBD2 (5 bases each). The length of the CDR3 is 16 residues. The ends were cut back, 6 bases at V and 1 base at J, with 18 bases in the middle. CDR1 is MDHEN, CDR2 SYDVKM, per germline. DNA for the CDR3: TGTGCCAGCAGCCCCCAGGAGGCCGGGGCCCAAGAGACCCAGTACTTC. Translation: CASSPQEAGAQETQYF.

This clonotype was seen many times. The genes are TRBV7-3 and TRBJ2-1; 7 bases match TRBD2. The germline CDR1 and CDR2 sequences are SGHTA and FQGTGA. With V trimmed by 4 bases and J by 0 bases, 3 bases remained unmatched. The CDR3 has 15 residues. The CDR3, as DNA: TGTGCCAGCAGCTCCGGGGGGACCTCCTACAATGAGCAGTTCTTC. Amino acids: CASSSGGTSYNEQFF.

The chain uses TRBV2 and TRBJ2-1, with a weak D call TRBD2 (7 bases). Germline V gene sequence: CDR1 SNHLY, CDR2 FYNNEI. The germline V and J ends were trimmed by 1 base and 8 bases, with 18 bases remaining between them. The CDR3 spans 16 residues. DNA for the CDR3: TGTGCCAGCAGTGAAGGGGGGGGGGGCAAGGGAGATGAGCAGTTCTTC. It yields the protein CASSEGGGGKGDEQFF.

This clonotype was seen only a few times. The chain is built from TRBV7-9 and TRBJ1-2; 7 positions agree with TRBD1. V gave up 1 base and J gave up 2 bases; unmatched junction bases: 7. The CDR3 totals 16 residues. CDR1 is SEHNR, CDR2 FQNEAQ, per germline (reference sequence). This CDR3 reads CASSLGAGGTNYGYTF. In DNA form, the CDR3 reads TGTGCCAGCAGCTTAGGGGCAGGGGGTACGAACTATGGCTACACCTTC.

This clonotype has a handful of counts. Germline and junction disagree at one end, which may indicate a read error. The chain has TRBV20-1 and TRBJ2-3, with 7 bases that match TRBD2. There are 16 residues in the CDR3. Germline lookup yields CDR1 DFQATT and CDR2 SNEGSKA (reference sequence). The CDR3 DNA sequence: TGCAGTGTTAGACCCTTCCCGAGCGGGGACGCAGATACGCAGTATTTT. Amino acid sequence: CSVRPFPSGDADTQYF.

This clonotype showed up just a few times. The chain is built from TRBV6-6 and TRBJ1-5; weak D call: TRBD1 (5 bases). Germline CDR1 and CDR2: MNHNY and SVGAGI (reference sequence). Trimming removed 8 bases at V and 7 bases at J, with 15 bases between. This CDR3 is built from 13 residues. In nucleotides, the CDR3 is TGTGCCAGCGGTTTAGGGGCGAGCCAGCCCCAGCATTTT. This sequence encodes CASGLGASQPQHF.

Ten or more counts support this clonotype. The CDR3 DNA reads as TGTGCCAGCAGCCGCGCTAGCGGGGTAGCCAAAAACATTCAGTACTTC. It yields the protein CASSRASGVAKNIQYF. This chain joins TRBV7-2 and TRBJ2-4; 9 nucleotides match TRBD2. The CDR3 is 16 residues long. J was trimmed by 0 bases and V by 5 bases; bases with no gene match: 5. Germline CDR1 SGHTA, CDR2 FQGNSA.

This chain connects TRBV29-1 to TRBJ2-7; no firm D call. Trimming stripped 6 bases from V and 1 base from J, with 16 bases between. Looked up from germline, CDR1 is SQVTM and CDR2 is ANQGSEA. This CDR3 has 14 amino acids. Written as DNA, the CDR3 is TGCAGCGTGGCACCGAATGGGGTGTCCTACGAGCAGTACTTC. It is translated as CSVAPNGVSYEQYF.

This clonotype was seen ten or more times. The CDR3 loop reads CASSLADGTEAFF. The CDR3 bases are TGTGCCAGCAGCTTAGCGGACGGCACTGAAGCTTTCTTT. The genes are TRBV7-6 and TRBJ1-1; D gene uncertain. With 0 bases removed from V and 4 bases from J, the gap between germline ends came to 6 bases. The CDR3 consists of 13 residues. CDR1 is SGHVS and CDR2 is FNYEAQ in the germline V gene.

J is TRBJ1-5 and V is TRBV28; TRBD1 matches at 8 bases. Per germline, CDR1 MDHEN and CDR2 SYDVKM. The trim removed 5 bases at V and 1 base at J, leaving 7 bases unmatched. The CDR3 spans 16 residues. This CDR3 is CASSIYRGGSNQPQHF. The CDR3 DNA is TGTGCCAGCAGTATTTACAGGGGGGGAAGCAATCAGCCCCAGCATTTT.

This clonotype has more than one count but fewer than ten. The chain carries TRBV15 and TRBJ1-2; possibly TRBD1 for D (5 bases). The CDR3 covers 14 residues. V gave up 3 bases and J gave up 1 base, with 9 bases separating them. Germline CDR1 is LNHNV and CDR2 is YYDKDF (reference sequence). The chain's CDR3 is CATSRRGDNYGYTF. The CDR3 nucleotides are TGTGCCACCAGCAGGAGGGGCGATAACTATGGCTACACCTTC.

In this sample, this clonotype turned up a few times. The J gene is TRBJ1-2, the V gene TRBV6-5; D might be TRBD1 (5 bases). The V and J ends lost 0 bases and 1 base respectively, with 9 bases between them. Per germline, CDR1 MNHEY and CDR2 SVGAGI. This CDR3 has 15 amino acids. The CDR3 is CASSYSKGFNYGYTF. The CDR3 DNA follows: TGTGCCAGCAGTTACTCGAAGGGGTTTAACTATGGCTACACCTTC.

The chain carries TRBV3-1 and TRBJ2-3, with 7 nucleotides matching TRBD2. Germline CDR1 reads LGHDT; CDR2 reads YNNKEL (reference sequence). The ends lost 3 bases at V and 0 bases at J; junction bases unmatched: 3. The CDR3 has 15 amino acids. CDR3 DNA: TGTGCCAGCAGCCATCTAGCGGCGAGCACAGATACGCAGTATTTT. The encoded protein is CASSHLAASTDTQYF.

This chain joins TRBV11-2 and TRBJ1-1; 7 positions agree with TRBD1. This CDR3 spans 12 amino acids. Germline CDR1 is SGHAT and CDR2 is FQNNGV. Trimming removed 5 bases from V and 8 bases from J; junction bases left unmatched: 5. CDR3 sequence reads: CASSRTGQEAFF. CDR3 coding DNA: TGTGCCAGCAGCCGAACGGGACAGGAAGCTTTCTTT.

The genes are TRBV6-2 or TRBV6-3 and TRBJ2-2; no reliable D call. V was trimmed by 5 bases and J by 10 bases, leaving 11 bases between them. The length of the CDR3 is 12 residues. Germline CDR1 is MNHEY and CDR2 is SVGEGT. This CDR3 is CASSLGPLELFF. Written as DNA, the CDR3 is TGTGCCAGCAGTCTTGGTCCTCTGGAGCTGTTTTTT.

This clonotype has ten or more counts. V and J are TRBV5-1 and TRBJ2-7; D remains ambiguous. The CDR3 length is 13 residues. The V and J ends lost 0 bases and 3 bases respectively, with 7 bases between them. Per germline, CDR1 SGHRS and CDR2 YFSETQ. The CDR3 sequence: CASSLAGYYEQYF. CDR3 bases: TGCGCCAGCAGCTTGGCCGGGTACTACGAGCAGTACTTC.

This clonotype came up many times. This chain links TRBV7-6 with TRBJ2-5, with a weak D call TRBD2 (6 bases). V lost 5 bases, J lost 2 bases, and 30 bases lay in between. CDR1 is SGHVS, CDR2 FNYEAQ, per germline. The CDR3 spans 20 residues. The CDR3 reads CASSGFLGTRLVLNQETQYF. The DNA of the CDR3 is TGTGCCAGCAGCGGGTTCCTTGGCACAAGACTAGTTCTTAATCAAGAGACCCAGTACTTC.

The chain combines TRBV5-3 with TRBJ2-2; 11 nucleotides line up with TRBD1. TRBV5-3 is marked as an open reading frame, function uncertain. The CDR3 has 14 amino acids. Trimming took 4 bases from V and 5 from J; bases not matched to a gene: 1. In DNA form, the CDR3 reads TGTGCCAGAAGCGGGACAGGGGGAACCGGGGAGCTGTTTTTT. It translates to CARSGTGGTGELFF.

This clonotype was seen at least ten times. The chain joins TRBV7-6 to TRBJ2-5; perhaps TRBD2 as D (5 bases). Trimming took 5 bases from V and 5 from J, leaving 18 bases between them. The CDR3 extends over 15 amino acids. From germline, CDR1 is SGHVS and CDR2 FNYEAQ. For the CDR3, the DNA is TGTGCCAGCAGCCTAAAGAGGACTGGAGCGGAGACCCAGTACTTC. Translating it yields CASSLKRTGAETQYF.

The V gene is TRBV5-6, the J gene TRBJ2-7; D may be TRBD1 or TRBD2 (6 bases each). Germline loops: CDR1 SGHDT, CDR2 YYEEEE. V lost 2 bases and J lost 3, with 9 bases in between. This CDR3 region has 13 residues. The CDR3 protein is CASSFGGHYEQYF. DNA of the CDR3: TGTGCCAGCAGCTTCGGGGGCCACTACGAGCAGTACTTC.